This T cell receptor beta chain stems from a study of blood T cell repertoires in COVID-19. Study-wide background: Spain, Italy and the United States supplied samples that represented acute and convalescent COVID-19.

In the authors' methods: Reference gene primer amplification yielded estimated nucleated cell counts. Clones were sequenced by immunoSEQ multiplex PCR, and TCRdb holds only the in-frame ones, with some missing. The V and J calls and clone size come from that table; D and trimming were worked out from the DNA. Among about 81,000 clones listed, around 89% were seen once. Trimming took off 5 bases at V and 5 bases at J, with 12 bases between the two ends. Germline values: CDR1 SQVTM, CDR2 ANQGSEA. This CDR3 contains 12 residues. Sequenced sample: peripheral blood. V and J are TRBV29-1 and TRBJ1-1; the D gene is possibly TRBD1 (6 bases). This TCR was sampled from a man between 65 and 79 years old with active or convalescent COVID-19. The CDR3 loop is CSVQLRGTEAFF. DNA of the CDR3: TGCAGCGTTCAACTCAGGGGTACTGAAGCTTTCTTT. Full variable domain (outside the CDR3, taken from reference TRBV29-1 and TRBJ1-1): SAVISQKPSRDICQRGTSLTIQCQVDSQVTMMFWYRQQPGQSLTLIATANQGSEATYESGFVIDKFPISRPNLTFSTLTVSNMSPEDSSIYLCSVQLRGTEAFFGQGTRLTVV.